One and the same sample provided the 29 T cell receptor beta chains below, sequenced in a study of blood T cell repertoires in COVID-19 (dated by TCRdb to about 2020). Receptor libraries were prepared by the immunoSEQ multiplex PCR assay. TCRdb obtained this table from immuneACCESS and retained in-frame rearrangements with V and J assigned. These tables miss some clones; where compared with another copy, unresolved V genes account for less than half of the shortfall, and the remainder is unexplained. In this sample the table shows just under 350,000 clones, more than 75% of which occur a single time. The ten largest clones add up to about 6.3% of the sample. The sample comprised peripheral blood. The receptor source for this set is a woman between 45 and 65 years old with COVID-19, enrolled during active disease.

This clone was detected a few times. V gene TRBV5-1 combines with J gene TRBJ2-7; TRBD1 is a possible D gene (6 bases). The CDR3 is made up of 15 amino acids. The V gene's germline CDR1 is SGHRS and CDR2 YFSETQ. Deletions cut 1 base from V and 0 bases from J, with 11 bases between. CDR3 region: CASSLLGTSSYEQYF. The CDR3 region has the DNA TGCGCCAGCAGCTTGCTCGGGACAAGCTCCTACGAGCAGTACTTC.

This clone came up a few times. The chain uses TRBV30 and TRBJ2-1; possibly TRBD2 for D (5 bases). CDR3 length equals 13 residues. The germline gives CDR1 GTSNPN, CDR2 SVGIG (reference sequence). V dropped 3 bases and J dropped 8 bases, with 14 bases sitting between them. In DNA form, the CDR3 reads TGTGCCTGGAGCGGCGGGCGTACCTATGAGCAGTTCTTC. It codes for CAWSGGRTYEQFF.

This chain connects TRBV9 to TRBJ2-2, with TRBD2 matching 11 bases. This CDR3 comprises 18 residues. J lost 6 bases, V lost 0 bases, and 10 bases had no gene match. From germline, CDR1 is SGDLS and CDR2 YYNGEE. For the CDR3, the DNA is TGTGCCAGCAGCGTAGGTAGCGGGAGGGCCCGCCGGTCCGGGGAGCTGTTTTTT. This encodes CASSVGSGRARRSGELFF.

V gene TRBV19 combines with J gene TRBJ1-1; D uncertain. Looked up from germline, CDR1 is LNHDA and CDR2 is SQIVND (reference sequence). The CDR3 is 12 residues long. V lost 0 bases, J lost 7 bases, and 6 bases lay in between. CDR3 sequence: CASSIESGEAFF. For the CDR3, the DNA is TGTGCCAGTAGTATAGAATCGGGTGAAGCTTTCTTT.

This clone has a single count. V and J are TRBV5-8 and TRBJ1-1, with D unclear. This CDR3 region has 15 residues. V lost 0 bases and J lost 0, with 9 bases in between. Germline CDR1 and CDR2: SGHTS and YDEGEE. The CDR3 DNA follows: TGTGCCAGCAGCTTGGGACTCCTCATGAACACTGAAGCTTTCTTT. Its protein product is CASSLGLLMNTEAFF.

The chain is built from TRBV12-5 and TRBJ2-5; 8 bases are a match to TRBD2. CDR1 is LGHNT, CDR2 FRNRAP, per germline. The ends lost 5 bases at V and 1 base at J; junction bases unmatched: 6. This CDR3 comprises 15 residues. CDR3 nucleotide sequence: TGTGCTAGTGGTGACTCACTAGCGGTCCAAGAGACCCAGTACTTC. Residues: CASGDSLAVQETQYF.

The rearrangement uses TRBV18 and TRBJ1-1; TRBD1 might be the D (6 bases). The CDR3 is 11 residues long. V lost 5 bases to trimming and J lost 8 bases, with 9 bases between them. From germline, CDR1 is KGHSH and CDR2 LQKENI. CDR3 amino acids: CASSKQGEAFF. CDR3 in DNA: TGTGCCAGCTCAAAACAGGGAGAAGCTTTCTTT.

This chain uses TRBV3-1 (or the pseudogene TRBV3-2) with TRBJ2-5, with TRBD2 matching over 7 bases. The germline V gene has CDR1 LGHDT and CDR2 YNNKEL (reference sequence). The CDR3 totals 18 residues. The V segment lost 0 bases and the J segment 4 bases; nucleotides outside the gene matches: 14. This CDR3 reads CASSQDRAGVGLGETQYF. For the CDR3, the DNA is TGTGCCAGCAGCCAAGATAGGGCGGGAGTGGGGCTCGGAGAGACCCAGTACTTC.

The genes are TRBV27 and TRBJ1-2; 12 nucleotides line up with TRBD1. V lost 4 bases to trimming and J lost 6 bases; unmatched junction nucleotides: 6. The CDR3 sequence is 15 residues long. Germline values: CDR1 MNHEY, CDR2 SMNVEV (reference sequence). The CDR3 reads CASSSTGTGGDGYTF. In DNA form, the CDR3 reads TGTGCCAGCAGTTCTACCGGGACAGGGGGCGATGGCTACACCTTC.

The chain combines TRBV18 with TRBJ1-2; no definite D call. The CDR3 has 14 amino acids. Germline V gene sequence: CDR1 KGHSH, CDR2 LQKENI. Trimming took 6 bases from V and 1 from J, leaving 12 bases between them. Here the CDR3 DNA reads TGTGCCAGCTCCCCCGCTGAGAATAACTATGGCTACACCTTC. Protein: CASSPAENNYGYTF.

J is TRBJ1-2 and V is TRBV18; weak D call: TRBD1 (5 bases). The CDR3 is 13 amino acids. Germline CDR1 is KGHSH and CDR2 is LQKENI. V was clipped by 3 bases and J by 6 bases, with 11 bases between them. The CDR3 reads CASSPGGVDGYTF. The CDR3 DNA reads as TGTGCCAGCTCACCCGGGGGGGTGGATGGCTACACCTTC.

CDR3 DNA: TGTGCCACCGGTCGACCCCAGGGGCTGGGCACTGAAGCTTTCTTT. Translated, it gives CATGRPQGLGTEAFF. The chain joins TRBV6-5 to TRBJ1-1; D may be TRBD1 (6 bases). The CDR3 extends over 15 amino acids. Germline loops: CDR1 MNHEY, CDR2 SVGAGI. The ends were cut back, 10 bases at V and 4 bases at J, with 22 bases in the middle.

This clone appeared a single time. This sequence joins TRBV19 and TRBJ1-5, with 10 nucleotides matching TRBD1. Germline CDR1 and CDR2: LNHDA and SQIVND (reference sequence). The CDR3 length is 16 residues. V shed 5 bases, J shed 4 bases, and the junction held 8 bases outside the gene matches. The CDR3 DNA is TGTGCCAGTAGTGTGAATCCGGGACAGGGGAATCAGCCCCAGCATTTT. Residues: CASSVNPGQGNQPQHF.

The chain carries TRBV24-1 and TRBJ1-5; 11 positions match TRBD1. Germline CDR1 reads KGHDR; CDR2 reads SFDVKD. The trim removed 3 bases at V and 5 bases at J, leaving 8 bases unmatched. The CDR3 is 17 amino acids. CDR3 protein: CATSDTTGTGGHQPQHF. DNA of the CDR3: TGTGCCACCAGTGATACCACCGGGACAGGGGGACATCAGCCCCAGCATTTT.

V gene TRBV10-1 combines with J gene TRBJ2-1; 15 positions match TRBD2. Germline assignment: CDR1 WNHNN and CDR2 SYGVQD (reference sequence). J was trimmed by 1 base and V by 6 bases; bases with no gene match: 4. The CDR3 sequence is 17 residues long. This CDR3 is CASRGTSGRISYNEQFF. CDR3 coding DNA: TGCGCCAGCAGGGGGACTAGCGGGAGGATTTCCTACAATGAGCAGTTCTTC.

This sequence joins TRBV5-1 and TRBJ1-2; 7 bases fit TRBD1. Germline CDR1 is SGHRS and CDR2 is YFSETQ. The CDR3 totals 14 residues. J lost 6 bases, V lost 4 bases, and 9 bases had no gene match. The CDR3: CASSRNRGEDGYTF. Written as DNA, the CDR3 is TGCGCCAGCAGCCGGAACAGGGGAGAAGATGGCTACACCTTC.

The V call is TRBV15, the J call TRBJ1-5; 7 bases agree with TRBD1. The V gene's germline CDR1 is LNHNV and CDR2 YYDKDF (reference sequence). V lost 5 bases, J lost 6 bases, and 7 bases stayed unmatched. The CDR3 covers 14 residues. CDR3: CATSGQGGTQPQHF. CDR3 coding DNA: TGTGCCACCAGCGGGCAGGGGGGAACTCAGCCCCAGCATTTT.

To note about this clone: The germline gene is not matched at one end of the junction; a read error may be the cause. This chain links TRBV7-7 with TRBJ2-5; 8 positions agree with TRBD2. CDR3 length: 17 residues. CDR1 is SSHAT and CDR2 is FNYEAQ in the germline V gene (reference sequence). CDR3 protein: CASSRGGGAGARETQYF. CDR3 bases: TGTGCTAGCAGCCGGGGAGGGGGAGCGGGAGCCCGGGAGACCCAGTACTTC.

J is TRBJ2-5 and V is TRBV20-1, with D tentatively TRBD1 (5 bases). Trimming cost V 3 bases and J 4 bases, with 9 bases left between them. The CDR3 extends over 12 amino acids. The germline V gene encodes CDR1 DFQATT and CDR2 SNEGSKA (reference sequence). The CDR3 here is CSASRQLETQYF. For the CDR3, the DNA is TGCAGTGCTAGTCGACAGTTAGAGACCCAGTACTTC.

CDR3 sequence reads: CASSPLSGSGASSYNEQFF. The CDR3, as DNA: TGTGCCAGCTCACCACTTAGCGGGAGTGGGGCCTCCTCCTACAATGAGCAGTTCTTC. The chain couples TRBV18 to TRBJ2-1; 9 bases map to TRBD2. Unmatched junction bases numbered 10, after V lost 1 base and J lost 0 bases. The CDR3 is 19 residues long. Germline CDR1 KGHSH, CDR2 LQKENI.

V and J are TRBV21-1 and TRBJ1-2; the table's D gene call, TRBD1, was not cross checked with the DNA. TRBV21-1 is tagged as a pseudogene. The CDR3 has 16 residues. In DNA form, the CDR3 reads TGTGCCAGCAGCAAAGACACAGACCTTGGGGCTATTGGCTACACCTTC. This codes for CASSKDTDLGAIGYTF.

This clone came up once. This sequence joins TRBV21-1 and TRBJ1-4. TRBV21-1 is assigned pseudogene status. The CDR3 extends over 22 amino acids. CDR3 DNA: TGTGCCAGCAGCAAAGAACGAATCCCCATTGATTACTCCAGGGACTTCCCGAATAGGCTGTTTTTT. Residues: CASSKERIPIDYSRDFPNRLFF.

The chain recombines TRBV18 with TRBJ2-7; 10 bases align to TRBD1. The CDR3 extends over 15 amino acids. V shed 4 bases and J 0 bases; nucleotides not matched to a gene: 3. Per germline, CDR1 KGHSH and CDR2 LQKENI. The CDR3: CASSLRDRGSYEQYF. The CDR3 nucleotides are TGTGCCAGCTCACTTCGGGACAGGGGCTCCTACGAGCAGTACTTC.

The rearrangement joins TRBV5-1 to TRBJ2-3; 16 bases line up with TRBD2. The CDR3 consists of 17 residues. Germline V gives CDR1 SGHRS, CDR2 YFSETQ. V trimming: 4 bases; J trimming: 4 bases; junction bases outside the gene matches: 6. The CDR3 protein is CASSRGLAGGRPDTQYF. CDR3 sequence (DNA): TGCGCCAGCAGCAGGGGACTAGCGGGAGGGCGTCCAGATACGCAGTATTTT.

The gene calls are TRBV9 and TRBJ2-7, with 12 bases fitting TRBD2. Losses at the gene ends were 0 bases for V and 6 bases for J; bases not matched to a gene: 4. This CDR3 spans 15 amino acids. Germline CDR1 SGDLS, CDR2 YYNGEE. CDR3 coding DNA: TGTGCCAGCAGCGTAGGAGGACTAGCGGGGTCCGAGCAGTACTTC. Translation gives CASSVGGLAGSEQYF.

The genes are TRBV27 and TRBJ1-5; 7 bases align to TRBD1. Per the germline V gene, CDR1 is MNHEY and CDR2 is SMNVEV (reference sequence). The CDR3 consists of 17 residues. Trimming at V came to 1 base and at J to 4 bases, leaving 10 bases not matched to a gene. The CDR3 DNA reads TGTGCCAGCAGTTTATTTTCCTTGGGACAGAAAAATCAGCCCCAGCATTTT. It translates to CASSLFSLGQKNQPQHF.

The rearrangement uses TRBV30 and TRBJ1-6; weak D call: TRBD1 (6 bases). The length of the CDR3 is 12 residues. The germline gives CDR1 GTSNPN, CDR2 SVGIG (reference sequence). Trimming stripped 2 bases from V and 10 bases from J, with 9 bases between. CDR3 region: CAWSTGKSPLHF. The DNA of the CDR3 is TGTGCCTGGAGTACAGGGAAGTCACCCCTCCACTTT.

The chain couples TRBV5-6 to TRBJ2-1, with TRBD2 matching 7 bases. The CDR3 loop spans 16 amino acids. Losses at the gene ends were 0 bases for V and 4 bases for J; bases not matched to a gene: 7. Germline V gene data show CDR1 as SGHDT and CDR2 as YYEEEE. CDR3 nucleotide sequence: TGTGCCAGCAGCTTGGGGGGACTATTCGGGTACAATGAGCAGTTCTTC. This sequence encodes CASSLGGLFGYNEQFF.

The J gene is TRBJ2-5, the V gene TRBV9, with D perhaps matching TRBD1 (5 bases). CDR1 and CDR2 from the germline V gene are SGDLS and YYNGEE. V was shortened by 1 base and J by 5 bases, with 12 bases between the two germline ends. This CDR3 has 14 residues. CDR3 DNA sequence: TGTGCCAGCAGCGTATCTGCAGGGTACGAGACCCAGTACTTC. Residues: CASSVSAGYETQYF.